This T cell receptor beta chain derives from a study of identical twins (dated by TCRdb to 2016 to 2018). About the study as a whole: TCR alpha and beta repertoires from monozygotic twins, unrelated adults of various ages and cord blood were deep-sequenced to test whether fetal clonotypes persist. To rule out contamination, replicate twin experiments were performed at different times with different library preparation protocols.

All donors were healthy Caucasians. The twin cohort comprised three pairs of female monozygotic twins, all aged roughly 18 to 30 years. Peripheral blood mononuclear cells were used as the source from which RNA for TCR libraries was isolated. V is reduced by 3 bases and J by 5 bases, leaving a spacing of 10 bases between them. The germline V gene specifies ENHRY as CDR1 and SYGVKD as CDR2. The cysteine opens and the phenylalanine closes a CDR3 of 13 amino acids. Just the 39-base CDR3 DNA is kept, in frame starting at base 1. Broader findings and caveats from the paper: Out-of-frame TCR alpha sharing in monozygotic twins was systematically underestimated by recombination models, whereas sharing between unrelated individuals was in agreement with the recombination models. Abundant cord blood beta clonotypes carried fewer insertions; young adult naive repertoires showed a weaker similar trend, while memory repertoires showed none. Zero-insertion analyses could be partly confounded by invariant T cells such as MAIT and iNKT, although diverse VJ usage argued against such confounding for most clonotypes. Out-of-frame TCR alpha sequences shared between twins showed an excess of low generation-probability sequences compared with coincidental sharing between unrelated individuals. Because the same donors could not be followed over many years, the conclusions relied on cross-sectional statistical analysis. Excess twin sharing in beta out-of-frame sequences was weaker because fewer shared sequences lowered the signal-to-noise ratio.

Details on this clonotype: No cognate antigen has been identified for it. Per-base quality was not reported, and no clone a single base away is much larger than it.

Libraries came from 5' RACE. Sequencing was carried out with an Illumina HiSeq 2000. A universal primer binding site was introduced by template switching, and a unique molecular identifier was present in the final cDNA, enabling accurate counting of TCR cDNA molecules. Specific primers in the conserved constant-segment region were used to synthesize first-strand cDNA for TCR alpha and beta chains. To control for contamination, every cDNA library was double barcoded, receiving both a SMART-Mk sample barcode and Illumina barcodes. TruSeq adapter sequences, together with Illumina sample barcodes, were added in two successive PCR steps. TCR alpha and beta cDNA libraries were sequenced on the Illumina HiSeq platform with custom primers. Turning to the authors' computational methods: Unique molecular identifiers were extracted from raw reads with MiGEC, and CDR3 positions were determined with MiXCR. Recombination models were inferred per individual with the repgenHMM and IGoR tools using an EM algorithm. Shared clonotype analysis was performed with the tcR package in R, normalizing sharing by the product of cloneset sizes. To study raw recombination without the effects of thymic and clonal selection, out-of-frame nonproductive sequences were analyzed. The public reads were quality trimmed at Q25 with fastp and then assembled into clones with MiXCR by TCRdb, keeping productive beta chains. Every CDR3 protein is listed once, alongside the most common genes and DNA of its rows. TCRdb, not the original authors, processed these V and J calls. The sample profile shows approximately 590,000 distinct CDR3 sequences; 9% to 10% of them were found once. 2.5% to 3.5% of the sample comes from the top ten.

These data were likewise used in another study, on yellow fever vaccine responses in identical twins. The other study reports the following: According to the authors, the vaccine-induced T cell response in identical twins seemed to be partly convergent and partly specific to each individual. The study precisely tracked vaccine-responding T cell clones in identical twins.

The sequence was obtained from a young woman in good health. The V and J genes are TRBV10-3 and TRBJ1-2; the D gene is perhaps TRBD1, from 5 matching bases. Specimen: PBMCs. The CDR3 reads CAISDGGDYGYTF. The DNA sequence reads TGTGCCATCAGTGACGGAGGGGATTATGGCTACACCTTC.